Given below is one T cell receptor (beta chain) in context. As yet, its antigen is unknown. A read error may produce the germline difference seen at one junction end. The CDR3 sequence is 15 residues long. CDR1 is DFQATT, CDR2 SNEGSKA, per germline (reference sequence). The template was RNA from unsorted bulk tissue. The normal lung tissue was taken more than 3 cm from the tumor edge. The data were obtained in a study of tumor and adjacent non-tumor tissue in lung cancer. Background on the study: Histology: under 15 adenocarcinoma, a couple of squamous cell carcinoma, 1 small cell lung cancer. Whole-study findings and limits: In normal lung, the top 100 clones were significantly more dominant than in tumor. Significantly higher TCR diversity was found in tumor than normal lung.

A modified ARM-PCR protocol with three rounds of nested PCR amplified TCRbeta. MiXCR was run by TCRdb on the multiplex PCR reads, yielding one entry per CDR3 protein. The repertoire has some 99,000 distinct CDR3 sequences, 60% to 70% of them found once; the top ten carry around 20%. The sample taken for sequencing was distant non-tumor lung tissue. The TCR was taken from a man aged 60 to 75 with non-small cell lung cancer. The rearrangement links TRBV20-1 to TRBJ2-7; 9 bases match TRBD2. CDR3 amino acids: CSARDTLAGHYEKYF. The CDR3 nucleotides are TGCAGTGCCAGAGATACGCTAGCGGGACACTACGAGAAGTACTTC.